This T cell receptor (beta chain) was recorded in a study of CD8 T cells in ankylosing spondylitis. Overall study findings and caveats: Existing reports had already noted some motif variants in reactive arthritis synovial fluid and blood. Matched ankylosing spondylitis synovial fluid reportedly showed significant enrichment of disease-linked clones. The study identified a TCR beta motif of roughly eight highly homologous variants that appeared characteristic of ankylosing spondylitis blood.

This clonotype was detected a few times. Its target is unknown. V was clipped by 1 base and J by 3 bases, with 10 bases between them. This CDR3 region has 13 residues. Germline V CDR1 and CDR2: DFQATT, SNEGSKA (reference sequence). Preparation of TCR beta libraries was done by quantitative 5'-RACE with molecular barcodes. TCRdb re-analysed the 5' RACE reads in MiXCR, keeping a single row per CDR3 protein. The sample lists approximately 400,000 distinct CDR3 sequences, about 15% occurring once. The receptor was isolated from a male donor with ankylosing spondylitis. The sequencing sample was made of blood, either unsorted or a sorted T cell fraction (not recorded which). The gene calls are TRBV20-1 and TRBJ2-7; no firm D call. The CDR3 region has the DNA TGCAGTGCTAGAGCAGCAGGATTCTACGAGCAGTACTTC. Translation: CSARAAGFYEQYF.